A single sample is the source of the 22 T cell receptor beta chains below, sequenced in a study of lymphopenia after photon versus proton radiotherapy (dated by TCRdb to between 2019 and 2020). Libraries were built with the immunoSEQ multiplex PCR assay. Sourced from immuneACCESS, this table was stored by TCRdb with only in-frame sequences that have V and J called. A share of the clones is absent; for the studies checked, an unresolved V gene accounts for under half, and the remainder has no known explanation. The sample table holds tens of thousands of clones, of which more than 75% were seen once. The ten largest clones take up about 2.6% of the sample. The source material was peripheral blood, sampled from a patient treated with photon-based radiotherapy. All receptors derive from a woman in her seventies with pancreatic cancer.

The chain is built from TRBV6-1 and TRBJ1-2; a weak D match, TRBD1 (5 bases). The CDR3 contains 14 residues. Germline-derived CDR1 and CDR2 are MNHNS and SASEGT. V gave up 7 bases and J gave up 4 bases, with 16 bases separating them. CDR3 DNA: TGTGCCAGCAATCCGGGGCCGCCCGCCTATGGCTACACCTTC. This encodes CASNPGPPAYGYTF.

This clone was counted once. The genes are TRBV9 and TRBJ2-5, with TRBD2 as a possible D gene (5 bases). The DNA end is more similar to TRBJ2-7, so the J call may be wrong. The CDR3 is 13 amino acids. Germline assignment: CDR1 SGDLS and CDR2 YYNGEE. In DNA, the CDR3 is TGTGCCAGCAGCCGGGAAGGGTCCTACGAGCAGTACTTC. It is translated as CASSREGSYEQYF.

This chain links TRBV28 with TRBJ2-3, with 12 bases identical to TRBD2. The germline CDR1 and CDR2 sequences are MDHEN and SYDVKM. CDR3 size: 16 residues. Trimming at V came to 3 bases and at J to 4 bases, leaving 5 bases not matched to a gene. The CDR3 DNA reads TGTGCCAGCAGTTTCCCTAGCGGGAGGGCCGCAGATACGCAGTATTTT. Amino acid sequence: CASSFPSGRAADTQYF.

J is TRBJ2-1 and V is TRBV5-4; no clear D. Germline CDR1 SGHNT, CDR2 YYREEE (reference sequence). V was shortened by 4 bases and J by 8 bases, with 10 bases between the two germline ends. The CDR3 covers 12 residues. The DNA of the CDR3 is TGTGCCAGCAGCCCCAGCCGGGATGAGCAGTTCTTC. This translates into CASSPSRDEQFF. The full variable domain, with the rest looked up from reference TRBV5-4 and TRBJ2-1, is ETGVTQSPTHLIKTRGQQVTLRCSSQSGHNTVSWYQQALGQGPQFIFQYYREEENGRGNFPPRFSGLQFPNYSSELNVNALELDDSALYLCASSPSRDEQFFGPGTRLTVL.

This clone was detected once. V is TRBV5-4 and J is TRBJ2-7; D not resolved. Trimming stripped 2 bases from V and 5 bases from J, with 11 bases between. The V gene's germline CDR1 is SGHNT and CDR2 YYREEE (reference sequence). There are 13 residues in the CDR3. CDR3 in amino acids: CASSFGGRNEQYF. CDR3 bases: TGTGCCAGCAGCTTCGGTGGTAGGAACGAGCAGTACTTC.

The chain combines TRBV7-9 with TRBJ1-2; TRBD1 agrees at 7 bases. J lost 4 bases, V lost 2 bases, and 4 bases had no gene match. Germline lookup yields CDR1 SEHNR and CDR2 FQNEAQ (reference sequence). There are 14 residues in the CDR3. Here the CDR3 reads CASSLRDSTYGYTF. The CDR3 nucleotides are TGTGCCAGCAGCTTAAGGGACAGTACCTATGGCTACACCTTC.

The chain combines TRBV7-2 with TRBJ2-7; 9 bases fit TRBD2. The V segment lost 5 bases and the J segment 3 bases; nucleotides outside the gene matches: 11. The CDR3 extends over 16 amino acids. Germline CDR1 reads SGHTA; CDR2 reads FQGNSA. The CDR3 reads CASSDTPGTSNYEQYF. Here the CDR3 DNA reads TGTGCCAGCAGCGACACCCCCGGGACTAGCAACTACGAGCAGTACTTC.

V usage is TRBV6-9 and J usage is TRBJ2-1; D gene ambiguous. This CDR3 is built from 10 residues. Germline CDR1 reads MNHGY; CDR2 reads SVAAGI. With 5 bases removed from V and 9 bases from J, the gap between germline ends came to 5 bases. The DNA for the CDR3 is TGTGCCAGCAGTAAAGGTGAGCAGTTCTTC. It translates to CASSKGEQFF.

The V and J genes are TRBV7-6 and TRBJ2-3; 7 bases fit TRBD1. The CDR3 is made up of 16 amino acids. Germline V gene sequence: CDR1 SGHVS, CDR2 FNYEAQ. V was clipped by 3 bases and J by 0 bases; unmatched bases: 6. For the CDR3, the DNA is TGTGCCAGCAGCTTGGGGACAGCTTCTAGCACAGATACGCAGTATTTT. Its protein is CASSLGTASSTDTQYF.

This clone was counted once. The rearrangement uses TRBV10-2 and TRBJ1-1; D call uncertain. The V end lost 6 bases, the J end lost 0 bases, and 5 bases lay between the germline ends. This CDR3 spans 12 amino acids. CDR1 and CDR2 (germline): WSHSY, SAAADI. CDR3: CASRGMNTEAFF. The CDR3, as DNA: TGCGCCAGCAGGGGCATGAACACTGAAGCTTTCTTT.

V is TRBV4-3 and J is TRBJ1-2, with D perhaps matching TRBD1 (5 bases). Trimming left V 1 base short and J 8 bases short, with 8 bases between. This CDR3 is 12 amino acids long. Germline CDR1 is LGHNA and CDR2 is YSLEER. The CDR3 sequence is CASSQGGMGYTF. The DNA of the CDR3 is TGCGCCAGCAGCCAAGGGGGGATGGGCTACACCTTC.

This rearrangement joins TRBV5-1 to TRBJ2-3, with TRBD2 matching over 10 bases. Per the germline V gene, CDR1 is SGHRS and CDR2 is YFSETQ. This CDR3 spans 13 amino acids. The V segment lost 4 bases and the J segment 8 bases; nucleotides outside the gene matches: 4. The CDR3 DNA is TGCGCCAGCAGCCTAGCGGGAGACGGTACGCAGTATTTT. Encoded protein: CASSLAGDGTQYF.

This chain uses TRBV27 with TRBJ2-1, with TRBD1 matching 8 bases. CDR3 size: 15 residues. CDR1 and CDR2 (germline): MNHEY, SMNVEV (reference sequence). V dropped 6 bases and J dropped 3; count of bases not matched to a gene: 7. The CDR3 region is CASRFGTGFYNEQFF. The CDR3 coding sequence is TGTGCCAGCAGATTTGGGACAGGATTCTACAATGAGCAGTTCTTC.

The chain employs TRBV11-2 and TRBJ2-1, with D uncertain. The CDR3 is 11 residues long. Germline V gene lookup returns CDR1 SGHAT and CDR2 FQNNGV. The V and J ends lost 6 bases and 5 bases respectively, with 5 bases between them. CDR3 in amino acids: CASRSDNEQFF. CDR3 sequence (DNA): TGTGCCAGCAGGTCTGACAATGAGCAGTTCTTC.

The sample holds a few counts of this clone. The chain has TRBV15 and TRBJ1-5; D is perhaps TRBD1 (6 bases). Germline loops: CDR1 LNHNV, CDR2 YYDKDF (reference sequence). V was clipped by 3 bases and J by 14 bases, with 17 bases between them. The CDR3 is 13 residues long. This CDR3 is CATSRDPGQREHF. The CDR3 DNA sequence: TGTGCCACCAGCAGGGATCCGGGACAACGGGAGCATTTT.

This chain uses TRBV4-2 with TRBJ2-5; 9 bases fit TRBD2. The germline gives CDR1 LGHNA, CDR2 YNFKEQ. The CDR3 contains 16 residues. V lost 1 base, J lost 1 base, and 4 bases stayed unmatched. Here the CDR3 reads CASSQVAGATQETQYF. For the CDR3, the DNA is TGTGCCAGCAGCCAAGTAGCGGGAGCTACCCAAGAGACCCAGTACTTC.

The chain uses TRBV4-3 and TRBJ2-3; 7 nucleotides line up with TRBD2. CDR3 size: 17 residues. Germline V lookup: CDR1 LGHNA, CDR2 YSLEER. V lost 0 bases to trimming and J lost 5 bases; unmatched junction nucleotides: 11. The CDR3 coding sequence is TGCGCCAGCAGCCAAGATAAGGCTAGCGGAGGTATAGATACGCAGTATTTT. Amino acids: CASSQDKASGGIDTQYF.

This chain connects TRBV2 to TRBJ1-5; D may be TRBD1 (6 bases). The CDR3 runs 14 residues. The V and J ends lost 7 bases and 3 bases respectively, with 13 bases between them. Germline CDR1 SNHLY, CDR2 FYNNEI. CDR3 sequence reads: CASNTDSFNQPQHF. The CDR3 nucleotides are TGTGCCAGCAATACGGACAGTTTCAATCAGCCCCAGCATTTT.

The V and J genes are TRBV30 and TRBJ1-2, with D uncertain. The CDR3 consists of 11 residues. The V and J ends lost 2 bases and 8 bases respectively, with 9 bases between them. Germline V CDR1 and CDR2: GTSNPN, SVGIG (reference sequence). This CDR3 is CAWSQTEGYTF. The DNA for the CDR3 is TGTGCCTGGAGTCAAACGGAAGGCTACACCTTC.

The V gene is TRBV12-5, the J gene TRBJ2-3; tentative D call: TRBD2 (7 bases). Germline lookup yields CDR1 LGHNT and CDR2 FRNRAP. CDR3 size: 15 residues. Trimming took 3 bases from V and 4 from J, leaving 14 bases between them. CDR3 sequence (DNA): TGTGCTAGTGGTTTAGGGGGGAGGGCTGCAGATACGCAGTATTTT. Protein sequence: CASGLGGRAADTQYF.

V gene TRBV5-5 combines with J gene TRBJ1-3; no firm D call. This CDR3 contains 14 residues. The germline V and J ends were trimmed by 0 bases and 4 bases, with 8 bases remaining between them. Germline V gene lookup returns CDR1 SGHKS and CDR2 YYEKEE (reference sequence). The CDR3 DNA follows: TGTGCCAGCAGCTTGGAGAGGGTGGGAAACACCATATATTTT. Encoded protein: CASSLERVGNTIYF.

The genes are TRBV7-2 and TRBJ2-5; weak D call: TRBD1 (6 bases). This CDR3 spans 13 amino acids. V shed 5 bases and J shed 5 bases, with 12 bases lying between them. Germline CDR1 is SGHTA and CDR2 is FQGNSA. The CDR3 DNA reads TGTGCCAGCAGCCCGGACAGAGGGGAGACCCAGTACTTC. It encodes CASSPDRGETQYF.